One and the same sample provided the 26 T cell receptor beta chains below, sequenced in a study of tumor-infiltrating lymphocytes in primary liver carcinoma. Total RNA and DNA came together from around 20-30 mg of bulk tissue without cell sorting. Starting material of 500 to 600 ng total RNA yielded TCR beta cDNA via a constant-region primer. Each TCR beta library was derived from three nested multiplex PCR rounds that employed slightly modified ARM-PCR. The first two PCR rounds, approximately 10 cycles each, used TRBV1-TRBV30 forward primers and a C-beta reverse primer. TCRdb analysed the multiplex PCR reads with MiXCR anew, one entry per CDR3 protein. The sample shows about 190,000 distinct CDR3 sequences, around four fifths of them seen only once. Sequenced: tumor tissue from primary liver carcinoma. The source is a man in his forties with primary liver carcinoma and hepatitis B virus infection.

The chain's CDR3 is CASSDRNVDTQYF. The CDR3 nucleotides read TGTGCCAGCAGCGACAGGAATGTAGATACGCAGTATTTT. The chain links TRBV7-9 to TRBJ2-3; possibly TRBD1 for D (6 bases). Germline CDR1 reads SEHNR; CDR2 reads FQNEAQ (reference sequence). The CDR3 loop spans 13 amino acids. The germline V and J ends were trimmed by 5 bases and 5 bases, with 11 bases remaining between them.

In regard to this clonotype: A much more abundant neighbour one base away suggests this may be a read error. The chain is built from TRBV5-1 and TRBJ2-5; 9 bases are a match to TRBD1. Germline V gives CDR1 SGHRS, CDR2 YFSETQ. This CDR3 is built from 15 residues. CDR3 loop: CASSLLDRGQETRYF. The CDR3 DNA reads TGCGCCAGCAGCTTACTGGACAGGGGCCAAGAGACCCGGTACTTC.

As regards this clonotype: With a much larger clone just one base away, this may be a read error. The J gene is TRBJ2-2, the V gene TRBV28; D possibly matches TRBD1 or TRBD2 (6 bases each). The CDR3 loop spans 14 amino acids. The V gene's germline CDR1 is MDHEN and CDR2 SYDVKM. The chain's CDR3 is CASRLQGRGGELYF. DNA of the CDR3: TGTGCCAGCAGGTTACAGGGCCGCGGCGGGGAGCTGTATTTT.

The V gene is TRBV6-1, the J gene TRBJ2-2; TRBD2 aligns across 7 bases. Germline V gives CDR1 MNHNS, CDR2 SASEGT. V trimming: 7 bases; J trimming: 7 bases; junction bases outside the gene matches: 12. The CDR3 contains 15 residues. The CDR3 reads CASTYSGTIIGELFF. The CDR3 bases are TGTGCCAGCACTTACTCGGGGACTATAATCGGGGAGCTGTTTTTT.

This clonotype was seen only once. V gene TRBV11-2 combines with J gene TRBJ1-5, with D possibly being TRBD1 (6 bases). The CDR3 runs 17 residues. Germline V gene lookup returns CDR1 SGHAT and CDR2 FQNNGV. V lost 7 bases to trimming and J lost 1 base, with 20 bases between them. The CDR3 loop is CASNLVEVTGSNQPQHF. DNA for the CDR3: TGTGCCAGCAATTTAGTAGAGGTAACAGGGAGCAATCAGCCCCAGCATTTT.

This clonotype came up many times. The V call is TRBV7-8, the J call TRBJ2-3, with D tentatively TRBD2 (5 bases). The V gene lost 5 bases and the J gene lost 5 bases, with 5 bases spanning the gap. CDR3 length equals 11 residues. CDR1 and CDR2 (germline): SGHVS, FQNEAQ. The CDR3 coding sequence is TGTGCCAGCAGCGCGGGAGATACGCAGTATTTT. Translation: CASSAGDTQYF.

The gene calls are TRBV29-1 and TRBJ2-7; 9 bases align to TRBD1. Germline CDR1 SQVTM, CDR2 ANQGSEA. The CDR3 extends over 14 amino acids. J gave up 6 bases and V 6 bases, and 12 bases lay outside the gene matches. The CDR3 sequence is CSVLVTGGVGEQYF. CDR3 nucleotide sequence: TGCAGCGTACTAGTTACAGGGGGCGTGGGCGAGCAGTACTTC.

With regard to this clonotype: One end of the junction is discordant with germline, which a read error may explain. The V call is TRBV6-1, the J call TRBJ2-4, with TRBD1 identical over 7 bases. There are 14 residues in the CDR3. CDR1 and CDR2 (germline): MNHNS, SASEGT. The CDR3 loop reads CASNAQGTQNIQNF. CDR3 nucleotides: TGTGCCAGCAATGCACAGGGGACGCAAAACATTCAGAACTTC.

Note on this clonotype: At one of its ends the junction is not consistent with the germline gene, which may arise from a read error. This rearrangement joins TRBV4-2 to TRBJ2-3; the D is unclear. This CDR3 has 13 amino acids. Germline V CDR1 and CDR2: LGHNA, YNFKEQ. The CDR3 spells CGSSQGPTDTQYF. The CDR3 coding sequence is TGTGGCAGCAGCCAAGGCCCCACAGATACGCAATATTTT.

Note on this clonotype: The junction departs from germline at one end; a sequencing error may be responsible. The gene calls are TRBV12-3 or TRBV12-4 and TRBJ2-2, with TRBD2 matching over 11 bases. This CDR3 contains 15 residues. The CDR3 loop reads CAGTLTSGNTEELFF. The CDR3 nucleotides read TGTGCCGGCACCCTGACTAGCGGGAACACCGAGGAGTTGTTTTTT.

Notes on this clonotype: The final CDR3 position lacks the conserved phenylalanine or tryptophan, pointing to a likely read error. The CDR3 coding sequence is TGTGCCAGCAGAGAAGACAGGGCCGTCCATAGCCTCACCTCCAAGTGGACCCAGCATTAT. It translates to CASREDRAVHSLTSKWTQHY. The gene calls are TRBV28 and TRBJ1-5; 7 nucleotides match TRBD1. This CDR3 is built from 20 residues. The germline V gene encodes CDR1 MDHEN and CDR2 SYDVKM. Trimming took 6 bases from V and 11 from J; bases not matched to a gene: 31.

Note on this clonotype: One junction end does not reproduce the germline sequence, and a read error may be involved. The chain carries TRBV29-1 and TRBJ2-6, with D possibly being TRBD1 (5 bases). This CDR3 has 14 residues. The germline CDR1 and CDR2 sequences are SQVTM and ANQGSEA. CDR3 in DNA: TGCAGCGTCTCAGTTGGTTCTGGGGCCAACATCCTGACTTTC. Translating gives CSVSVGSGANILTF.

On this clonotype itself: One end of the junction is discordant with germline, which a read error may explain. CDR3 sequence: CVSRYVTADAFF. The CDR3 nucleotides are TGTGTCAGCAGGTATGTGACGGCTGATGCTTTCTTT. The chain carries TRBV12-3 or TRBV12-4 and TRBJ1-1; no definite D call. This CDR3 contains 12 residues.

This chain uses TRBV4-3 with TRBJ2-3; possibly TRBD2 for D (6 bases). V lost 0 bases and J 5 bases, leaving 12 bases between the germline ends. CDR1 and CDR2 from the germline V gene are LGHNA and YSLEER. This CDR3 comprises 15 residues. CDR3 in DNA: TGCGCCAGCAGCCAAGATCTGGGACTGGGAGATACGCAGTATTTT. Translation: CASSQDLGLGDTQYF.

Worth noting for this clonotype: The germline gene is not matched at one end of the junction; a read error may be the cause. The chain has TRBV6-5 and TRBJ2-7; D may be TRBD2 (5 bases). The CDR3 is 14 residues long. Per the germline V gene, CDR1 is MNHEY and CDR2 is SVGAGI. CDR3 loop: CASRSGFLHYEQYF. CDR3 DNA sequence: TGTGCCAGCCGGAGCGGTTTTCTCCATTACGAGCAATACTTC.

A remark on this clonotype: Without the conserved terminal phenylalanine or tryptophan, this CDR3 likely stems from a read error. The V call is TRBV6-5, the J call TRBJ2-3; 8 bases fit TRBD2. This CDR3 region has 15 residues. CDR1 and CDR2 (germline): MNHEY, SVGAGI. The CDR3 DNA is TGTGTCAGCAACCCAGGATTAGCGGGAACAAATACGCAGTATCTT. Protein: CVSNPGLAGTNTQYL.

Remarks on this clonotype: One junction end disagrees with the germline gene, perhaps due to a read error. This chain links TRBV29-1 with TRBJ1-1; the D gene is possibly TRBD1 (6 bases). The CDR3 length is 12 residues. Looked up from germline, CDR1 is SQVTM and CDR2 is ANQGSEA. The CDR3 region has the DNA TGCAGCGTGATATCGGGGGGCACTGAAGTTTTCTTT. Translated: CSVISGGTEVFF.

On this clonotype: Its ends do not fully match the called genes, so a read error is possible. The chain combines TRBV11-3 with TRBJ1-5; no firm D call. Germline V gives CDR1 SGHNT, CDR2 YENEEA. This CDR3 region has 15 residues. The CDR3 region has the DNA TGTGCCAGCAGCCTAGATCTGGGGATGGCTCATCCCCAGCATTTT. It translates to CASSLDLGMAHPQHF.

Details on this clonotype: The CDR3 carries no conserved terminal phenylalanine or tryptophan, so it likely arises from a read error. The chain is built from TRBV5-5 and TRBJ2-5, with D maybe TRBD2 (5 bases). CDR1 is SGHKS and CDR2 is YYEKEE in the germline V gene (reference sequence). CDR3 length: 14 residues. V lost 4 bases, J lost 5 bases, and 15 bases lay in between. CDR3 sequence: CASSPRGRPETQYI. In nucleotides, the CDR3 is TGTGCCAGCAGCCCCAGAGGGAGACCGGAGACCCAGTACATC.

The chain has TRBV11-2 and TRBJ2-1; D uncertain. V was cut by 8 bases and J by 5 bases, with 16 bases left in between. The CDR3 has 14 residues. The V gene's germline CDR1 is SGHAT and CDR2 FQNNGV. The chain's CDR3 is CASALGISNNEQFF. CDR3 DNA: TGTGCCAGCGCCTTAGGGATCAGCAACAATGAGCAGTTCTTC.

The chain couples TRBV14 to TRBJ1-3, with no clear D. Trimming removed 0 bases from V and 10 bases from J, with 25 bases in between. Germline V gene data show CDR1 as SGHDN and CDR2 as FVKESK. The CDR3 spans 18 residues. This chain's CDR3 is CASSQDRDSRCGPKTIYF. The CDR3 DNA reads TGTGCCAGCAGCCAAGACCGGGATAGCCGGTGTGGGCCCAAAACCATATATTTT.

The chain is built from TRBV5-1 and TRBJ2-7; D gene uncertain. Germline V gene lookup returns CDR1 SGHRS and CDR2 YFSETQ. The CDR3 covers 13 residues. The CDR3 protein is CVNGPMGPHEQYF. The CDR3 nucleotides read TGCGTCAACGGCCCAATGGGTCCCCACGAGCAGTACTTC.

Points on this clonotype: At one end the junction does not follow the germline gene, possibly because of a read error. The rearrangement joins TRBV6-2 or TRBV6-3 to TRBJ2-7, with 9 positions matching TRBD1. CDR3 size: 14 residues. The germline V gene has CDR1 MNHEY and CDR2 SVGEGT. DNA of the CDR3: TGTGCCACCGGCCTCCGGGACAGGGCCCACGAGCTGTGCTTC. This translates into CATGLRDRAHELCF.

This clonotype was observed a single time. This sequence joins TRBV6-2 or TRBV6-3 and TRBJ1-5; 7 bases are a match to TRBD1. Losses at the gene ends were 4 bases for V and 6 bases for J; bases not matched to a gene: 6. This CDR3 region has 14 residues. Germline CDR1 MNHEY, CDR2 SVGEGT. This CDR3 reads CASSFHRGGQPQHF. CDR3 DNA sequence: TGTGCCAGCAGTTTCCACAGGGGAGGTCAGCCCCAGCATTTT.

About this clonotype: The junction departs from the called germline gene at one end, perhaps through a read error. The J gene is TRBJ2-5, the V gene TRBV4-2, with 11 bases aligning to TRBD2. The CDR3 loop spans 18 amino acids. Germline assignment: CDR1 LGHNA and CDR2 YNFKEQ. The CDR3 DNA reads as TGTGCCAGCAGTCTAACGAATAGCGGGAGGGCCGGCTCGGAGACTCAGTACTTC. The encoded protein is CASSLTNSGRAGSETQYF.

Remarks on this clonotype: A junction end diverges from the germline sequence, so it may reflect a read error. This chain connects TRBV29-1 to TRBJ2-1, with 8 bases matching TRBD2. The CDR3 contains 15 residues. CDR1 and CDR2 (germline): SQVTM, ANQGSEA. DNA for the CDR3: TGCGGCGTTGAAGGGGAGACTAGCGCAGAGTATGAGCAGTTCTTC. It is translated as CGVEGETSAEYEQFF.